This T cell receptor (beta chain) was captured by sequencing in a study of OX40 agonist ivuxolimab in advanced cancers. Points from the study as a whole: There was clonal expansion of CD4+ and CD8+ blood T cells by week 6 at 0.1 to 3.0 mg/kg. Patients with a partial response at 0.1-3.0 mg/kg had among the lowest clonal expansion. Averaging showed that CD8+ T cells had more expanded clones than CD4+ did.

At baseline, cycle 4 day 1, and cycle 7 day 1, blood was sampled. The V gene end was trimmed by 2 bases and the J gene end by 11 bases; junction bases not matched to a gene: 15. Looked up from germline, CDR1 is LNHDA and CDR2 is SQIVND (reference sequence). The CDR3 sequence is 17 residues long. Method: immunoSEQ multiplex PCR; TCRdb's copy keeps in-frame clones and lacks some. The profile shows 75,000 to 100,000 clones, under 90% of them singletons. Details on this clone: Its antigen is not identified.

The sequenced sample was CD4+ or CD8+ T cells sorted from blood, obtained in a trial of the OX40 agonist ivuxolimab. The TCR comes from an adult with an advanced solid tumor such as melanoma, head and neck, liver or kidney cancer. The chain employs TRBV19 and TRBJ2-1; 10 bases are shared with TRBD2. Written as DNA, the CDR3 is TGTGCCAGTAGTATACAGCCCCCACTAGCGGGGCCCTCTAAGCAGTTCTTC. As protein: CASSIQPPLAGPSKQFF.